This TCR beta chain was captured by sequencing in a study of memory CD4+ T cells and cytomegalovirus serostatus. Findings of the study overall: Each of roughly 65 CMV-associated TCRbeta sequences occurred in one to five individuals. Repertoires predicted CMV serostatus with median bootstrapped AUC of about 0.96. The CMV-associated TCR signature appears largely within the CD4+ memory repertoire.

Germline CDR1 is SGDLS and CDR2 is YYNGEE. This CDR3 contains 14 residues. V was clipped by 0 bases and J by 4 bases, with 10 bases between them. Single viable CD3+CD4+CD8-CD45RO+ cells were sorted as the memory CD4+ T cells. In the source study's methods: Out-of-frame sequences were removed, leaving some 2 million distinct TCRbeta sequences. Generated by immunoSEQ multiplex PCR, the TCRdb table keeps only in-frame clones and is missing some. Clonal size and the V and J genes are those of that table, whereas D and trimming came from the DNA. The sample lists about 59,000 clones, about 81% seen once, with 0.85% to 1.2% in the top ten. Regarding this clone: What it recognizes is unknown.

Material for sequencing was memory CD4+ T cells from blood. This receptor was identified in an adult in good health and CMV-seronegative. The chain joins TRBV9 to TRBJ2-5; D ambiguous. This chain's CDR3 is CASSVDVLGETQYF. Written as DNA, the CDR3 is TGTGCCAGCAGCGTAGATGTGTTAGGAGAGACCCAGTACTTC.